Below are 3 T cell receptor beta chains sequenced from a single sample in a study of blood T cells in healthy people across ages. For the second PCR, which ran for roughly 6 to 12 cycles, a sample-barcoded 5' primer and a J-beta primer mix were used. In TCRdb, the 5' RACE reads were re-called with MiXCR into one record per CDR3 protein. The table records about 780,000 distinct CDR3 sequences, less than 60% of them present only once. Sequenced material: blood. The receptors here all came from an elderly man in good health.

CDR3 loop: CSARRDRGDTEAFF. The CDR3 coding sequence is TGCAGTGCTAGACGGGACCGCGGAGACACTGAAGCTTTCTTT. The V and J genes are TRBV20-1 and TRBJ1-1, with D perhaps TRBD1 (5 bases). Germline V CDR1 and CDR2: DFQATT, SNEGSKA (reference sequence). V was clipped by 2 bases and J by 3 bases, with 13 bases between them. This CDR3 region has 14 residues.

This clonotype has more than one count but fewer than ten. The V and J genes are TRBV6-4 and TRBJ2-1; D is tentatively TRBD1 or TRBD2 (6 bases each). This CDR3 is built from 13 residues. CDR1 is MRHNA and CDR2 is SNTAGT in the germline V gene. V lost 4 bases and J lost 14, with 18 bases in between. Here the CDR3 DNA reads TGTGCCAGCAGTGCCTCTAGGGGGGAGGCGAAGTTCTTC. Protein product: CASSASRGEAKFF.

The rearrangement joins TRBV19 to TRBJ2-7; 14 positions agree with TRBD2. This CDR3 has 14 residues. J was trimmed by 8 bases and V by 5 bases; bases with no gene match: 5. Germline loops: CDR1 LNHDA, CDR2 SQIVND (reference sequence). The CDR3 is CASSVGTSGRQQYF. The CDR3 nucleotides read TGTGCCAGTAGTGTCGGGACTAGCGGGAGACAGCAGTACTTC.